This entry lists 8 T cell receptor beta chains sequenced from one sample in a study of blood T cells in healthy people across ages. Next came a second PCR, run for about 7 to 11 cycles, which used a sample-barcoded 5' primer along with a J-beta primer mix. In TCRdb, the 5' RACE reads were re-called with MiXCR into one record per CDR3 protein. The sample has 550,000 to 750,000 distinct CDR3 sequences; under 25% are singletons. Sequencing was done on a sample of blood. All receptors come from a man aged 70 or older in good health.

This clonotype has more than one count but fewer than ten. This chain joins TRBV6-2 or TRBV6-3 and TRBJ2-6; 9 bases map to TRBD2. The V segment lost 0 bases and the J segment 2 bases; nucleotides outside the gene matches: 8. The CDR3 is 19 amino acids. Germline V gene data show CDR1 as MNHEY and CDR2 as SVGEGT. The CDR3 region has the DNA TGTGCCAGCAGTTACTCGGCTAGCGGGGAGATCGCTGGGGCCAACGTCCTGACTTTC. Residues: CASSYSASGEIAGANVLTF.

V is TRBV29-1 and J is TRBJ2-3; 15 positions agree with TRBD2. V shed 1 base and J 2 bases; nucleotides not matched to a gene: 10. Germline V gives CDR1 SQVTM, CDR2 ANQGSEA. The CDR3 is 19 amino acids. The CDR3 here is CSVEVRGLAGGVPTDTQYF. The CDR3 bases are TGCAGCGTTGAAGTTCGAGGACTAGCGGGAGGGGTACCCACAGATACGCAGTATTTT.

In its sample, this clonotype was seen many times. Written as DNA, the CDR3 is TGCAGTGCTAGACCCTGGGACAGGGATACGGAGACCCAGTACTTC. Protein product: CSARPWDRDTETQYF. This rearrangement joins TRBV20-1 to TRBJ2-5; 9 bases line up with TRBD1. Germline values: CDR1 DFQATT, CDR2 SNEGSKA (reference sequence). This CDR3 spans 15 amino acids. J was trimmed by 5 bases and V by 2 bases; bases with no gene match: 9.

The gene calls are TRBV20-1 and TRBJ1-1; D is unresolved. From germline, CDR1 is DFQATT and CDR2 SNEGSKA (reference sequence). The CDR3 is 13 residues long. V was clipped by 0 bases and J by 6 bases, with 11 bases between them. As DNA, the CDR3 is TGCAGTGCTAGAGAATTTTTGAAACCTGAAGCTTTCTTT. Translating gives CSAREFLKPEAFF.

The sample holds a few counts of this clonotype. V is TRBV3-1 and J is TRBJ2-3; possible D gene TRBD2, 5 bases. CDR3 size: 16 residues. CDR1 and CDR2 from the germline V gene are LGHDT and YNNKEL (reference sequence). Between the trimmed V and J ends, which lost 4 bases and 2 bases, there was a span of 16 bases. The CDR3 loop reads CASSPYSSSYTDTQYF. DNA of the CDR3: TGTGCCAGCAGCCCTTACTCTAGCAGTTACACAGATACGCAGTATTTT.

CDR3 DNA sequence: TGCGCCAGCAGCCAAGACGGATTTACGCAGTATTTT. Protein sequence: CASSQDGFTQYF. This chain links TRBV4-1 with TRBJ2-3; D gene unclear. V shed 0 bases and J shed 8 bases, with 6 bases lying between them. This CDR3 is built from 12 residues. Germline CDR1 and CDR2: MGHRA and YSYEKL.

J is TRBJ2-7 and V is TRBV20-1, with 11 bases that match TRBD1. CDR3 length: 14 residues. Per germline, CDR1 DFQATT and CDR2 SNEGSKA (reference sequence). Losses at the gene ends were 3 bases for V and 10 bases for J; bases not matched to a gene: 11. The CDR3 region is CSARWGTGGQDQYF. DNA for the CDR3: TGCAGTGCTAGGTGGGGGACAGGGGGTCAAGATCAGTACTTC.

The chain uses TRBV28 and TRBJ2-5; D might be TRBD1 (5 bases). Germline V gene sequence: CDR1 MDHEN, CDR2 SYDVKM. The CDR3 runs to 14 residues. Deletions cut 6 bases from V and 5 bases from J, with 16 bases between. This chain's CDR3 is CASRVPGSGETQYF. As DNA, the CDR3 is TGTGCCAGCAGGGTTCCAGGGTCCGGGGAGACCCAGTACTTC.